This T cell receptor (beta chain) was sequenced in a study of regulatory and conventional T cells in RAG deficiency. This clone was seen only once. Profiled with immunoSEQ multiplex PCR; TCRdb holds only in-frame clones, not every one. The data contain approximately 10,000 clones, approximately 94% of them singletons. Blood CD4+ CD25-high CD127-low regulatory T cells supplied the genomic DNA template. V dropped 5 bases and J dropped 2 bases, with 15 bases sitting between them. The germline V gene has CDR1 SGHTA and CDR2 FQGNSA. This CDR3 is built from 15 residues. These records were also assigned to another study, of regulatory T cells. From that study: Amplification used 52 TRBV primers and 13 TRBJ primers.

The rearrangement uses TRBV7-2 and TRBJ1-1; D possibly corresponds to TRBD1 (6 bases). The clonotype comes from a human donor in good health. The sample consisted of CD127- CD25+ CD4+ Tregs sorted from blood. The CDR3 reads CASSPYRDLNTEAFF. DNA for the CDR3: TGTGCCAGCAGCCCATACAGGGACCTAAACACTGAAGCTTTCTTT.